This is a list of T cell receptor beta chains from one sample in a study of blood T cell repertoires in COVID-19. The protocol was immunoSEQ multiplex PCR, while the TCRdb copy is restricted to in-frame clones and leaves out a portion. Of 150,000 or so clones listed, roughly 85% are singletons. Sequencing was done on a sample of peripheral blood. The source of these receptors is a woman between 55 and 75 years old with COVID-19, enrolled during active disease. Each CDR3 is given with its conserved first and last residue. Each record gives: V gene, D gene, clone size, CDR3 protein. A D gene is named only where the DNA matches it firmly. Only part of the rows carry a size: once, few, many, or a class if the clone is expanded.

v_gene: TRBV5-8
d_gene: .
abundance: .
CDR3aa: CASGLGGPGQFF

v_gene: TRBV29-1
d_gene: TRBD1
abundance: .
CDR3aa: CSVRTGERPNQPQHF

v_gene: TRBV12-5
d_gene: TRBD1
abundance: .
CDR3aa: CASGLGTDTGELFF

v_gene: TRBV7-2
d_gene: TRBD2
abundance: .
CDR3aa: CASSLTSGGPYEQYF

v_gene: TRBV18
d_gene: .
abundance: .
CDR3aa: CASSPGGEGTEAFF

v_gene: TRBV9
d_gene: TRBD2
abundance: once
CDR3aa: CASSETSGHYNEQFF

v_gene: TRBV2
d_gene: .
abundance: .
CDR3aa: CASNREKDSPLHF

v_gene: TRBV30
d_gene: TRBD1
abundance: .
CDR3aa: CAWSPWDRGPYEQYF

v_gene: TRBV6-5
d_gene: .
abundance: .
CDR3aa: CASTAGDQPQHF

v_gene: TRBV6-5
d_gene: .
abundance: .
CDR3aa: CASSYGSSSGDTQYF

v_gene: TRBV6-5
d_gene: .
abundance: .
CDR3aa: CASSYRQSYGYTF

v_gene: TRBV6-6
d_gene: .
abundance: .
CDR3aa: CASSYVDMNEQYF

v_gene: TRBV18
d_gene: TRBD1
abundance: few
CDR3aa: CASSPGQGAHEQYF

v_gene: TRBV5-8
d_gene: TRBD2
abundance: .
CDR3aa: CASSSLVGGTSSHTQYF

v_gene: TRBV11-3
d_gene: .
abundance: .
CDR3aa: CASSSNSVYEQYF

v_gene: TRBV4-2
d_gene: .
abundance: .
CDR3aa: CASSQDGSDEKLFF

v_gene: TRBV7-8
d_gene: .
abundance: .
CDR3aa: CASSLQGSNQPQHF